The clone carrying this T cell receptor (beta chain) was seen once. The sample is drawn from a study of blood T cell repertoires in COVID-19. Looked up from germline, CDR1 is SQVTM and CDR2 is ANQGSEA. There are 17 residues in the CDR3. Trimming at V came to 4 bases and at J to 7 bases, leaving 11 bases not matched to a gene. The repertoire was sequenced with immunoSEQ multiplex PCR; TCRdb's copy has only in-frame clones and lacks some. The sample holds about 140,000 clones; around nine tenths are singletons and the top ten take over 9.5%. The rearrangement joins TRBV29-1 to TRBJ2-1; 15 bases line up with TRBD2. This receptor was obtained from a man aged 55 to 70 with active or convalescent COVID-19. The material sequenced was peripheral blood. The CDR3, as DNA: TGCAGCGTTGCCCGATCCGGGACTAGCGGGAGGCGGAATGAGCAGTTCTTC. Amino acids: CSVARSGTSGRRNEQFF.